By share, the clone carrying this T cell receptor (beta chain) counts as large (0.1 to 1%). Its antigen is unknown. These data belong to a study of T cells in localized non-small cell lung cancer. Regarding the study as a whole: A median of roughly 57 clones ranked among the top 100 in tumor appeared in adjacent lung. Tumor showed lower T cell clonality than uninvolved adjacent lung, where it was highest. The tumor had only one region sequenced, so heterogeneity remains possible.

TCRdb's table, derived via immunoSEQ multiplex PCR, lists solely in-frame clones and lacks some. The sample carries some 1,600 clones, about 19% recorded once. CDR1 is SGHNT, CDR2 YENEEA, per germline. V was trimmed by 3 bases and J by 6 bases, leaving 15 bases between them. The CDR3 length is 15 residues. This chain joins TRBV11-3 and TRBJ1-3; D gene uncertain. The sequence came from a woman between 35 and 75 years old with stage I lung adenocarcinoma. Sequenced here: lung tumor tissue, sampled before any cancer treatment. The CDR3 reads CASSFSGSKENTIYF. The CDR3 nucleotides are TGTGCCAGCAGCTTTAGCGGCAGCAAGGAAAACACCATATATTTT.